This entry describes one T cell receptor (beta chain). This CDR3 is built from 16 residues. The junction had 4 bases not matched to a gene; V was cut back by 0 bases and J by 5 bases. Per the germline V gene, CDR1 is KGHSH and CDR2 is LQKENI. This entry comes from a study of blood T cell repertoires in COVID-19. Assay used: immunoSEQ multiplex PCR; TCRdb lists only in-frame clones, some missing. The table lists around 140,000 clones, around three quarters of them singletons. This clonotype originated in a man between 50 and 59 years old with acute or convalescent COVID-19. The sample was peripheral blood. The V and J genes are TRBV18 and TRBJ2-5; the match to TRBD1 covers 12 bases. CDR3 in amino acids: CASSPPGQGAGETQYF. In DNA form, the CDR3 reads TGTGCCAGCTCACCACCGGGACAGGGGGCCGGGGAGACCCAGTACTTC. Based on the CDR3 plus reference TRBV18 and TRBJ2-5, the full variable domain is NAGVMQNPRHLVRRRGQEARLRCSPMKGHSHVYWYRQLPEEGLKFMVYLQKENIIDESGMPKERFSAEFPKEGPSILRIQQVVRGDSAAYFCASSPPGQGAGETQYFGPGTRLLVL.